These 12 T cell receptor beta chains came from one sample sequenced in a study of vaccination and CD4 T cells after COVID-19. The time point was: late sampling 161 to 241 days after vaccination in a few convalescent patients. TCRdb used MiXCR to reprocess the PCR reads, holding one entry per CDR3 protein. The table records 25,000 to 35,000 distinct CDR3 sequences, 50% of them present only once. This material consisted of CD4+ T cells from blood, taken about 7 months after SARS-CoV-2 vaccination. Receptors originate from a human donor who had recovered from COVID-19.

This chain links TRBV7-3 with TRBJ2-5; a possible D gene is TRBD2 (5 bases). The germline CDR1 and CDR2 sequences are SGHTA and FQGTGA. Deletions cut 4 bases from V and 3 bases from J, with 9 bases between. This CDR3 region has 13 residues. DNA of the CDR3: TGTGCCAGCAGCTCCGGACTGAAAGAGACCCAGTACTTC. Translated, it gives CASSSGLKETQYF.

This clonotype was seen a few times. V is TRBV20-1 and J is TRBJ2-5; no definite D call. Trimming removed 6 bases at V and 5 bases at J, with 16 bases between. Germline-derived CDR1 and CDR2 are DFQATT and SNEGSKA (reference sequence). This CDR3 has 13 residues. Written as DNA, the CDR3 is TGCAGTGCAAGTGGATCGAGGCGGGAGACCCAGTACTTC. Encoded protein: CSASGSRRETQYF.

The chain recombines TRBV20-1 with TRBJ2-5; a possible D gene is TRBD1 (7 bases). This CDR3 comprises 14 residues. V gave up 7 bases and J gave up 6 bases, with 21 bases separating them. CDR1 is DFQATT and CDR2 is SNEGSKA in the germline V gene (reference sequence). The CDR3 region has the DNA TGCAGTGGAACGGAGGGGGCTCGGGGAAAGACCCAGTACTTC. As protein: CSGTEGARGKTQYF.

This rearrangement joins TRBV6-1 to TRBJ1-5; D is uncertain. The V and J ends lost 6 bases and 3 bases respectively, with 6 bases between them. This CDR3 contains 12 residues. From germline, CDR1 is MNHNS and CDR2 SASEGT. CDR3 bases: TGTGCCAGCAGATTGGTCAATCAGCCCCAGCATTTT. Translating it yields CASRLVNQPQHF.

This chain links TRBV7-3 with TRBJ2-1; 11 positions match TRBD2. The trim removed 2 bases at V and 7 bases at J, leaving 4 bases unmatched. The CDR3 totals 15 residues. CDR1 SGHTA and CDR2 FQGTGA come from the germline V gene. CDR3 bases: TGTGCCAGCAGCTTACGTAGCGGGAGGGGAAATGAGCAGTTCTTC. Amino acids: CASSLRSGRGNEQFF.

This rearrangement joins TRBV6-5 to TRBJ1-2; D possibly corresponds to TRBD1 (5 bases). Trimming took 0 bases from V and 0 from J, leaving 5 bases between them. The CDR3 extends over 14 amino acids. The germline gives CDR1 MNHEY, CDR2 SVGAGI. CDR3 sequence (DNA): TGTGCCAGCAGTTACTCAGGGGCTAACTATGGCTACACCTTC. Encoded protein: CASSYSGANYGYTF.

The chain links TRBV19 to TRBJ2-7; maybe TRBD2 (6 bases). Trimming removed 6 bases from V and 3 bases from J, with 18 bases in between. The CDR3 is 15 residues long. Germline-derived CDR1 and CDR2 are LNHDA and SQIVND (reference sequence). The CDR3 region has the DNA TGTGCCAGTAGAGTGCGAGCTTGGGGGGACTACGAGCAGTACTTC. This codes for CASRVRAWGDYEQYF.

This clonotype was observed a single time. V is TRBV20-1 and J is TRBJ2-1; no reliable D call. Germline CDR1 reads DFQATT; CDR2 reads SNEGSKA (reference sequence). V lost 0 bases and J lost 9, with 15 bases in between. The CDR3 is 14 residues long. Here the CDR3 DNA reads TGCAGTGCTAGAGATCTCAACCGTGGCGTTGAGCAGTTCTTC. Protein product: CSARDLNRGVEQFF.

The chain is built from TRBV6-2 or TRBV6-3 and TRBJ2-5; D call uncertain. The CDR3 length is 13 residues. The germline CDR1 and CDR2 sequences are MNHEY and SVGEGT. Trimming shortened V by 7 bases and J by 1 base, and 10 bases separated the two germline ends. The CDR3 is CASIRWPQETQYF. The CDR3 DNA is TGTGCCAGCATCCGTTGGCCCCAAGAGACCCAGTACTTC.

The chain joins TRBV28 to TRBJ2-1; possible D gene TRBD1, 5 bases. The V and J ends lost 6 bases and 8 bases respectively, with 17 bases between them. Germline V gene data show CDR1 as MDHEN and CDR2 as SYDVKM. The CDR3 extends over 14 amino acids. CDR3 residues: CASSAVGQRDEQFF. DNA of the CDR3: TGTGCCAGCAGCGCCGTAGGACAAAGGGATGAGCAGTTCTTC. Using reference TRBV28 and TRBJ2-1 for the parts outside the CDR3, the full variable domain is DVKVTQSSRYLVKRTGEKVFLECVQDMDHENMFWYRQDPGLGLRLIYFSYDVKMKEKGDIPEGYSVSREKKERFSLILESASTNQTSMYLCASSAVGQRDEQFFGPGTRLTVL.

The chain carries TRBV5-4 and TRBJ2-3; 7 bases are a match to TRBD2. Germline CDR1 is SGHNT and CDR2 is YYREEE (reference sequence). Trimming took 4 bases from V and 3 from J; bases not matched to a gene: 8. The CDR3 has 15 amino acids. CDR3 nucleotide sequence: TGTGCCAGCAGCCTCGCTAGCGGTTTTACAGATACGCAGTATTTT. This translates into CASSLASGFTDTQYF.

The genes are TRBV6-1 and TRBJ2-6, with D perhaps TRBD1 (6 bases). This CDR3 region has 17 residues. Per the germline V gene, CDR1 is MNHNS and CDR2 is SASEGT. Trimming took off 4 bases at V and 2 bases at J, with 15 bases between the two ends. CDR3 sequence reads: CASSGGSRGTGANVLTF. DNA of the CDR3: TGTGCCAGCAGTGGCGGCAGTAGGGGGACTGGGGCCAACGTCCTGACTTTC.